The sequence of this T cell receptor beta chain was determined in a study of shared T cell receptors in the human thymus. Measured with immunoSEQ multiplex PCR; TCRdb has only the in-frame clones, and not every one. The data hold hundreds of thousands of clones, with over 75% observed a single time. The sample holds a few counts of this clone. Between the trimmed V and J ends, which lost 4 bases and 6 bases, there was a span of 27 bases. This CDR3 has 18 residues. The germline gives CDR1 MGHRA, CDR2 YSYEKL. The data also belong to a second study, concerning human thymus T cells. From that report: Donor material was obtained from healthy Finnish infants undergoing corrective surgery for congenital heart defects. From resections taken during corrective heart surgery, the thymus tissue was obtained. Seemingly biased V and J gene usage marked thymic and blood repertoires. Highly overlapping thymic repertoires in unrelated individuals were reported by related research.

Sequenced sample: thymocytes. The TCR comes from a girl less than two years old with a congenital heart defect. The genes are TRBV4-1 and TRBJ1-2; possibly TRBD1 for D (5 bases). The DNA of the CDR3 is TGCGCCAGCAGCCTCTCTCGCCAGGACAACCGTTCAAGCAATGGCTACACCTTC. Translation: CASSLSRQDNRSSNGYTF.